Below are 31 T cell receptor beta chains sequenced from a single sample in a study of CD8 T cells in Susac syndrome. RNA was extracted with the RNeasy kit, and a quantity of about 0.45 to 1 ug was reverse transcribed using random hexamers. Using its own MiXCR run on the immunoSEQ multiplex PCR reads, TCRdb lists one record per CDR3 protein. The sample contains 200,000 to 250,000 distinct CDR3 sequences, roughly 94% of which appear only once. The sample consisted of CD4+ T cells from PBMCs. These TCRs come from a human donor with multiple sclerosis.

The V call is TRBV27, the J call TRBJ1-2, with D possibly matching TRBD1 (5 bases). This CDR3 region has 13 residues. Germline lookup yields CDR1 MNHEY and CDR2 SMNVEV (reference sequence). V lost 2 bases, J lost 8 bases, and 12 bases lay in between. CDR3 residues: CASSLNGAPGYTF. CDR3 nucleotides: TGTGCCAGCAGTTTAAACGGGGCCCCCGGCTACACCTTC.

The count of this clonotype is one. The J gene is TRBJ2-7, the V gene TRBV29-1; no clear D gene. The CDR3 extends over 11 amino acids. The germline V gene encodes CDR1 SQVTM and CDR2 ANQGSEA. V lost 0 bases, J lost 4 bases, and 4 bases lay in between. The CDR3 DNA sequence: TGCAGCGTTGAAGAGGGATACGAGCAGTACTTC. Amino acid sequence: CSVEEGYEQYF.

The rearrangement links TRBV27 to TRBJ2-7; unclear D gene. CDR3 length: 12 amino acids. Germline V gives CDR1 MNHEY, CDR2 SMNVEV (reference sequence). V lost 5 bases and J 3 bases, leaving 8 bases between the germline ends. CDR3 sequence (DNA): TGTGCCAGCAGTCCCCGACGCTACGAGCAGTACTTC. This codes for CASSPRRYEQYF.

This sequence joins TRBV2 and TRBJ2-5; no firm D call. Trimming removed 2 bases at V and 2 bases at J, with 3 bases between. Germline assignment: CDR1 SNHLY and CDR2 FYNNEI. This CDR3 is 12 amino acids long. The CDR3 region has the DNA TGTGCCAGCAGTGAACAGCAAGAGACCCAGTACTTC. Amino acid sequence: CASSEQQETQYF.

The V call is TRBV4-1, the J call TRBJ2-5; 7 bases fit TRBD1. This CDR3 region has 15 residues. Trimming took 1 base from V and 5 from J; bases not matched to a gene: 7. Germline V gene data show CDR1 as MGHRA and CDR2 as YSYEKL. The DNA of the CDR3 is TGCGCCAGCAGCCAAGGACAGGGCTCCACCGAGACCCAGTACTTC. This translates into CASSQGQGSTETQYF.

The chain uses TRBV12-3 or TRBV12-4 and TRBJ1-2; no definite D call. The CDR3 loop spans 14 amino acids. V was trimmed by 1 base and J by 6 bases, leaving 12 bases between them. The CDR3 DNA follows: TGTGCCAGCAGTTTAGGGGAACAGTCCCATGGCTACACCTTC. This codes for CASSLGEQSHGYTF.

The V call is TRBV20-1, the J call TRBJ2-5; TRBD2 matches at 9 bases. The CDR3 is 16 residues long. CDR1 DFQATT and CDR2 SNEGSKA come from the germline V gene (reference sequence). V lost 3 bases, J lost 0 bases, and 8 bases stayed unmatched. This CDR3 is CSARSLAGPYQETQYF. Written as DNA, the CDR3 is TGCAGTGCTAGGTCCCTAGCGGGGCCGTACCAAGAGACCCAGTACTTC.

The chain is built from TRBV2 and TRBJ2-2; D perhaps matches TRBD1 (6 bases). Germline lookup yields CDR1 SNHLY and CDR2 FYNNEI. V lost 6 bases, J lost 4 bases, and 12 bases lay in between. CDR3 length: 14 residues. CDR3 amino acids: CASRQGRGTGELFF. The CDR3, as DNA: TGTGCCAGCAGACAGGGAAGGGGCACCGGGGAGCTGTTTTTT.

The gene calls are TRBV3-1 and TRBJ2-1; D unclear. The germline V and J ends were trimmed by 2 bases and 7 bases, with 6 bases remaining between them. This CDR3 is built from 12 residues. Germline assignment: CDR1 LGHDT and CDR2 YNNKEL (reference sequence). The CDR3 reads CASSQFMNEQFF. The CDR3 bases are TGTGCCAGCAGCCAATTTATGAATGAGCAGTTCTTC.

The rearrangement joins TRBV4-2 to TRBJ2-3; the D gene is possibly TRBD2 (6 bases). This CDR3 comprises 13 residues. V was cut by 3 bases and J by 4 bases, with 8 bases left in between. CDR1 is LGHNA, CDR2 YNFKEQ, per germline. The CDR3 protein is CASSQGDSDTQYF. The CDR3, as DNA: TGTGCCAGCAGCCAGGGGGACTCAGATACGCAGTATTTT.

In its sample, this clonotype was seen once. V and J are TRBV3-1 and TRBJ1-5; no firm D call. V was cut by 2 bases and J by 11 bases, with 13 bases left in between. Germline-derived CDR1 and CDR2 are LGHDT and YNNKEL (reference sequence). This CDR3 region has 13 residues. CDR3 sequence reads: CASSQRERATQHF. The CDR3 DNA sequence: TGTGCCAGCAGCCAAAGGGAGAGGGCGACCCAGCATTTT.

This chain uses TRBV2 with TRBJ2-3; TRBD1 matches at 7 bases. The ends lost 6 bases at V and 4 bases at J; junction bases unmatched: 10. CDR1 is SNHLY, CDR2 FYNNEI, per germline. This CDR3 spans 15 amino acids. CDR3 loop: CASRSKQGWADTQYF. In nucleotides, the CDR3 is TGTGCCAGCAGATCCAAACAGGGGTGGGCAGATACGCAGTATTTT. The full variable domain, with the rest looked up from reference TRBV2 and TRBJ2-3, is EPEVTQTPSHQVTQMGQEVILRCVPISNHLYFYWYRQILGQKVEFLVSFYNNEISEKSEIFDDQFSVERPDGSNFTLKIRSTKLEDSAMYFCASRSKQGWADTQYFGPGTRLTVL.

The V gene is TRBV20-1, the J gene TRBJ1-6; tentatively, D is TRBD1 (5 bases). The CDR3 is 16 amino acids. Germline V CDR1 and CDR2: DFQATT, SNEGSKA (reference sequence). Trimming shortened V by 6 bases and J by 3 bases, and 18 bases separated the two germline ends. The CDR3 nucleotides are TGCAGTGCCGGGAGGGGAGATGACCTCTATAATTCACCCCTCCACTTT. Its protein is CSAGRGDDLYNSPLHF.

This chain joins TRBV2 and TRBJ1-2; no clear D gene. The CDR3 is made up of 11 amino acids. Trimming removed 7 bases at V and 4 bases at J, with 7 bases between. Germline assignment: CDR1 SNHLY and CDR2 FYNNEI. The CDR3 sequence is CASTSGYGYTF. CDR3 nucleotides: TGTGCCAGCACCTCGGGCTATGGCTACACCTTC.

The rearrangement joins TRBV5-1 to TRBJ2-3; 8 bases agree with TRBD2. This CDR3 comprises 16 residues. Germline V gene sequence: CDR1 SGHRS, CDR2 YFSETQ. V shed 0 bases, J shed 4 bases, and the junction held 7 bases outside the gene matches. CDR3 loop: CASSLALAGGPDTQYF. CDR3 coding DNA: TGCGCCAGCAGCTTGGCTCTAGCGGGCGGGCCAGATACGCAGTATTTT.

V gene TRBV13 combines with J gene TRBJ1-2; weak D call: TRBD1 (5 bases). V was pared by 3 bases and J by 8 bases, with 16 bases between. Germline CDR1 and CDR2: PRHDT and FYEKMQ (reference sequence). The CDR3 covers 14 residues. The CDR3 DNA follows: TGTGCCAGCAGCTTCATAACGCAGGGAGGGGGCTACACCTTC. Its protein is CASSFITQGGGYTF.

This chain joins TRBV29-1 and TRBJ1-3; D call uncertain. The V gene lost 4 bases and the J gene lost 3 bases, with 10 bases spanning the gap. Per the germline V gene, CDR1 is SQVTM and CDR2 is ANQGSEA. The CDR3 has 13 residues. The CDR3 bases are TGCAGCGTTGGCCCCGCACATGGAAACACCATATATTTT. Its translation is CSVGPAHGNTIYF.

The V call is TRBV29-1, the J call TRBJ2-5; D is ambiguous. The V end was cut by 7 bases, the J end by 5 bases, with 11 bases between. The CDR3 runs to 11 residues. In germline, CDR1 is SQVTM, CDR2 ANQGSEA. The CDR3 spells CSGGIRETQYF. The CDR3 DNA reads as TGCAGCGGGGGAATTAGGGAGACCCAGTACTTC.

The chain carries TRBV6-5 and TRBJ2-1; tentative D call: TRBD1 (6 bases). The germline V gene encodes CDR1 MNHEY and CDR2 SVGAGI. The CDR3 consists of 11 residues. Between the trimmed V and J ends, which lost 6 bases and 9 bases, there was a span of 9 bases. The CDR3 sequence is CASSRDIEQFF. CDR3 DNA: TGTGCCAGCAGCCGGGACATTGAGCAGTTCTTC.

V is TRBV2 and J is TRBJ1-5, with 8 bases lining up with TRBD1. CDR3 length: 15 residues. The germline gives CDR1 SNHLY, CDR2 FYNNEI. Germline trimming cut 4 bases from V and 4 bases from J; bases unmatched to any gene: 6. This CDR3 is CASSAGGAGNQPQHF. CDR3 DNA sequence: TGTGCCAGCAGTGCAGGGGGCGCGGGAAATCAGCCCCAGCATTTT.

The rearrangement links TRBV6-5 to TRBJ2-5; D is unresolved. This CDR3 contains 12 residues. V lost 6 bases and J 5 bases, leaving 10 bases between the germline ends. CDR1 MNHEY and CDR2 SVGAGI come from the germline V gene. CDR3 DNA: TGTGCCAGCAGCGATCCCGGGGAGACCCAGTACTTC. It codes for CASSDPGETQYF.

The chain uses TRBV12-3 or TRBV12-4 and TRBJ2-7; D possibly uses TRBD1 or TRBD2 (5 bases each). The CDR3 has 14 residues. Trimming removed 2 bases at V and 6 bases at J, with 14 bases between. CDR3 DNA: TGTGCCAGCAGTTTAAGTGGGACCTCCCGCGAGCAGTACGTC. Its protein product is CASSLSGTSREQYV.

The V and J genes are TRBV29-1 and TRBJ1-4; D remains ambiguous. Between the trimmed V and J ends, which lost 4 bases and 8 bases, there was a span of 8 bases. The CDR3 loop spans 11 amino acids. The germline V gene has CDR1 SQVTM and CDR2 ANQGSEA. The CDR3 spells CSVGVGEKLFF. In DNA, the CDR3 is TGCAGCGTTGGTGTTGGAGAAAAACTGTTTTTT.

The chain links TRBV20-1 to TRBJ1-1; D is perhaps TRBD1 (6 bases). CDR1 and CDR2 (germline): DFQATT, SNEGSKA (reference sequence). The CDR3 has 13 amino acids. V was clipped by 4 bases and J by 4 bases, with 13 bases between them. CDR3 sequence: CSATRIGGTEAFF. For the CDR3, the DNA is TGCAGTGCTACAAGGATAGGGGGCACTGAAGCTTTCTTT.

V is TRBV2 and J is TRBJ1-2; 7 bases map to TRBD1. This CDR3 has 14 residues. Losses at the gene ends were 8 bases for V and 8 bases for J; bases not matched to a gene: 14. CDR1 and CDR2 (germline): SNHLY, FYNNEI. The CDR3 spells CASGTTGNAGGYTF. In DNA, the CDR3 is TGTGCCAGCGGAACGACAGGGAACGCTGGGGGCTACACCTTC.

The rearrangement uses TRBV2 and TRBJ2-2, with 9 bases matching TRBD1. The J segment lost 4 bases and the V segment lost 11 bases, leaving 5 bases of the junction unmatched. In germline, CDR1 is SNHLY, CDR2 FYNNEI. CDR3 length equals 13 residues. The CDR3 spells CAGRTGVTGELFF. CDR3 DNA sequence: TGTGCCGGCCGGACAGGGGTCACCGGGGAGCTGTTTTTT.

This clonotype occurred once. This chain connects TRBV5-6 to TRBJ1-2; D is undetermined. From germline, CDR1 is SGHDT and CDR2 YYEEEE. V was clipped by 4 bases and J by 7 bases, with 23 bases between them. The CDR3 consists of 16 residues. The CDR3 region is CASSLETNGNWIGYTF. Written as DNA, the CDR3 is TGTGCCAGCAGCCTGGAGACAAATGGAAATTGGATTGGCTACACCTTC. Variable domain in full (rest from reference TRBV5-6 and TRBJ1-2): DAGVTQSPTHLIKTRGQQVTLRCSPKSGHDTVSWYQQALGQGPQFIFQYYEEEERQRGNFPDRFSGHQFPNYSSELNVNALLLGDSALYLCASSLETNGNWIGYTFGSGTRLTVV.

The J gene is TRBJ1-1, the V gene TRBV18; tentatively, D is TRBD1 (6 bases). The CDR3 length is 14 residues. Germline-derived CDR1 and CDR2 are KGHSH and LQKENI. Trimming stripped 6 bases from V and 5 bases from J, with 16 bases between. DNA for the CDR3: TGTGCCAGCTCGCCCGGGACCCAGGGGACTGAAGCTTTCTTT. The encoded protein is CASSPGTQGTEAFF. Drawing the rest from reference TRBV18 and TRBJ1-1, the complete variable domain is NAGVMQNPRHLVRRRGQEARLRCSPMKGHSHVYWYRQLPEEGLKFMVYLQKENIIDESGMPKERFSAEFPKEGPSILRIQQVVRGDSAAYFCASSPGTQGTEAFFGQGTRLTVV.

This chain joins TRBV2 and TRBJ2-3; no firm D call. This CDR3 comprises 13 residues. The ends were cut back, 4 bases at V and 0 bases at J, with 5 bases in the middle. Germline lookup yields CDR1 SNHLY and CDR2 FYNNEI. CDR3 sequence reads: CASSGDSTDTQYF. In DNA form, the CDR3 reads TGTGCCAGCAGTGGCGACAGCACAGATACGCAGTATTTT.

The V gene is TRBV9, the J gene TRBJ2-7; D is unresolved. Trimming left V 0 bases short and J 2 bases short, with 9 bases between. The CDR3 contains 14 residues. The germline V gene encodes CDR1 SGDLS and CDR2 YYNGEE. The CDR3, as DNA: TGTGCCAGCAGCGTAGAGGCAGGAGCCTACGAGCAGTACTTC. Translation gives CASSVEAGAYEQYF.

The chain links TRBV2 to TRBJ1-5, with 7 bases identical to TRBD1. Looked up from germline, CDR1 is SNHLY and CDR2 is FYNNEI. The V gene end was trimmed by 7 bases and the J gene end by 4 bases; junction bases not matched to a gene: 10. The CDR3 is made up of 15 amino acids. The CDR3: CASNPGQALNQPQHF. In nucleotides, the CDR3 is TGTGCCAGCAACCCCGGACAGGCCCTTAATCAGCCCCAGCATTTT.